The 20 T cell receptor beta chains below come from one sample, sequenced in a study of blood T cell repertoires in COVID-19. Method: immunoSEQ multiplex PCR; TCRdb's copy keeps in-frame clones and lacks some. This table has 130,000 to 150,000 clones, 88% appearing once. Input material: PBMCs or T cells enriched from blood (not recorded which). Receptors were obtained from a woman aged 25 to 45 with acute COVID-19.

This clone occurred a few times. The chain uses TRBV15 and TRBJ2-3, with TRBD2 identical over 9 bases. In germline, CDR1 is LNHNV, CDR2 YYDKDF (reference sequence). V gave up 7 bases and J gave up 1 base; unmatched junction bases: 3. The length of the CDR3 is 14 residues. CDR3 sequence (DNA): TGTGCCACCAAAGCGGGGGGCGGCACAGATACGCAGTATTTT. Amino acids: CATKAGGGTDTQYF.

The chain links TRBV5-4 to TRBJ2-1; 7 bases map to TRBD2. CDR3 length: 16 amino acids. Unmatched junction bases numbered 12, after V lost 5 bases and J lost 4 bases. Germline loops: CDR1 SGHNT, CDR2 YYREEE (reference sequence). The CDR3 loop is CASRSGLVGVYNEQFF. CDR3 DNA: TGTGCCAGCAGATCTGGACTAGTCGGAGTATACAATGAGCAGTTCTTC. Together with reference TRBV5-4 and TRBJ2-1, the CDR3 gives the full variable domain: ETGVTQSPTHLIKTRGQQVTLRCSSQSGHNTVSWYQQALGQGPQFIFQYYREEENGRGNFPPRFSGLQFPNYSSELNVNALELDDSALYLCASRSGLVGVYNEQFFGPGTRLTVL.

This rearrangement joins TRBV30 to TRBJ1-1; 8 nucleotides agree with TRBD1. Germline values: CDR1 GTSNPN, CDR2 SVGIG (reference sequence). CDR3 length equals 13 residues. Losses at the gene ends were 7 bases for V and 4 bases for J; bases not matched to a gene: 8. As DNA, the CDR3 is TGTGCCTCAGTCAGGGGGCCGAGCACTGAAGCTTTCTTT. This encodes CASVRGPSTEAFF.

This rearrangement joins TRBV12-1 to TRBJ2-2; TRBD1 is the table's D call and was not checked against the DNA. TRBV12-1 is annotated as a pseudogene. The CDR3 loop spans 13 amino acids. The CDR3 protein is CASSFELQWELFF. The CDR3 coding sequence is TGTGCCAGCAGCTTTGAGTTACAGTGGGAGCTGTTTTTT.

DNA for the CDR3: TGTGCCAGTAGTATAGCGGGCTGGGGAGTTCAGTCAACAAGCTCTGGGGCCAACGTCCTGACTTTC. Translation: CASSIAGWGVQSTSSGANVLTF. The V and J genes are TRBV19 and TRBJ2-6, with a weak D call TRBD2 (5 bases). This CDR3 has 22 residues. Looked up from germline, CDR1 is LNHDA and CDR2 is SQIVND (reference sequence). Trimming cost V 1 base and J 0 bases, with 25 bases left between them.

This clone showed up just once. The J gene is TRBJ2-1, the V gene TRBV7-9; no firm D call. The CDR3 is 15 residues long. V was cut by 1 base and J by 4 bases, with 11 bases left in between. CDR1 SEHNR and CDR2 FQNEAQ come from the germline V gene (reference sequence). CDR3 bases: TGTGCCAGCAGCTTAGACTACCAAGAATACAATGAGCAGTTCTTC. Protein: CASSLDYQEYNEQFF.

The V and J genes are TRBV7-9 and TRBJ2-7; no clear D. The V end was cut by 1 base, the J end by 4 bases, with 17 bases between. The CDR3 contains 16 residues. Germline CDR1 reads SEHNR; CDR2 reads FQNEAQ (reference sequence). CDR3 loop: CASSLGSYSVSYEQYF. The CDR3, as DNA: TGTGCCAGCAGCTTAGGTTCGTATTCCGTGAGTTACGAGCAGTACTTC.

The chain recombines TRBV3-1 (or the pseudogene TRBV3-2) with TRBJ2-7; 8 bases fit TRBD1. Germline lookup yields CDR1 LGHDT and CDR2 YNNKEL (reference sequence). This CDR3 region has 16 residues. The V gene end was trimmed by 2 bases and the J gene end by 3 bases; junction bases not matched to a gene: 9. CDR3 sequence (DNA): TGTGCCAGCAGCCAATTCGTGACAGGGGCCAACTACGAGCAGTACTTC. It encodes CASSQFVTGANYEQYF.

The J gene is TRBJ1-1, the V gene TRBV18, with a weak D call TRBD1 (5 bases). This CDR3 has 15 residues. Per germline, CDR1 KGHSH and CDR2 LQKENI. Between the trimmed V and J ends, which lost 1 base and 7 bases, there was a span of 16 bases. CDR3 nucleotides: TGTGCCAGCTCACCACAAGGGGAACACACTTTTGAAGCTTTCTTT. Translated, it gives CASSPQGEHTFEAFF.

The CDR3 region is CATSRDRDSFYEQYF. CDR3 bases: TGTGCCACCAGCAGAGATCGAGACAGCTTCTACGAGCAGTACTTC. The rearrangement joins TRBV15 to TRBJ2-7; D is perhaps TRBD1 (5 bases). The CDR3 contains 15 residues. Per the germline V gene, CDR1 is LNHNV and CDR2 is YYDKDF (reference sequence). V was clipped by 0 bases and J by 3 bases, with 12 bases between them.

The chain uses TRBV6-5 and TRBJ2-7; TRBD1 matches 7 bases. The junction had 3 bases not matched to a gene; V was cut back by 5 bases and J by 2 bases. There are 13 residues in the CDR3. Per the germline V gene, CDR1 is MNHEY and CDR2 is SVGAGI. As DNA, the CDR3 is TGTGCCAGCAGTAGGGGGCCTACCTACGAGCAGTACTTC. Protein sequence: CASSRGPTYEQYF.

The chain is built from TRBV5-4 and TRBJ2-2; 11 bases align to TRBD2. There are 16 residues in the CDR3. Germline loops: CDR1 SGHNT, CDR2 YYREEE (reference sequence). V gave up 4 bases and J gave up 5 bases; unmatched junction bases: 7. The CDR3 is CASSVLAGASTGELFF. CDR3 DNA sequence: TGTGCCAGCAGCGTACTAGCGGGAGCGAGTACCGGGGAGCTGTTTTTT.

The CDR3 DNA sequence: TGTGCCAGCAGTGCCAGGGACAGTTACGAGACCCAGTACTTC. As protein: CASSARDSYETQYF. The chain recombines TRBV25-1 with TRBJ2-5, with 7 bases identical to TRBD1. The CDR3 runs to 14 residues. In germline, CDR1 is MGHDK, CDR2 SYGVNS. The V segment lost 4 bases and the J segment 5 bases; nucleotides outside the gene matches: 7.

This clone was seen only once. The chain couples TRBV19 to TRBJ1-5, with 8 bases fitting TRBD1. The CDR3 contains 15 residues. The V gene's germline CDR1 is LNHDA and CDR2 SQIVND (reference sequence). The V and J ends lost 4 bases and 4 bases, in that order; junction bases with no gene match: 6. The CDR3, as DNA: TGTGCCAGTAGTACGGGACAGGTCACGAATCAGCCCCAGCATTTT. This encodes CASSTGQVTNQPQHF.

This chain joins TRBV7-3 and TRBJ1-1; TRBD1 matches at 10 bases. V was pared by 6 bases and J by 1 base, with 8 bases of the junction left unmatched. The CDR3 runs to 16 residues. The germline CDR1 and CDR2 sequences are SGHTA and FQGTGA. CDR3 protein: CASRPGTGDRNTEAFF. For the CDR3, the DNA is TGTGCCAGCAGGCCCGGGACAGGGGACCGGAACACTGAAGCTTTCTTT.

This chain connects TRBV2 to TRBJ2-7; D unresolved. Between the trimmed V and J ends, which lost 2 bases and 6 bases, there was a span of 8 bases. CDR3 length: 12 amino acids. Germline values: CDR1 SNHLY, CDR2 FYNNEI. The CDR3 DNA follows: TGTGCCAGCAGTGAATCTCTCTCCGAGCAGTACTTC. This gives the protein CASSESLSEQYF. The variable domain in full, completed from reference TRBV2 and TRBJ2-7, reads EPEVTQTPSHQVTQMGQEVILRCVPISNHLYFYWYRQILGQKVEFLVSFYNNEISEKSEIFDDQFSVERPDGSNFTLKIRSTKLEDSAMYFCASSESLSEQYFGPGTRLTVT.

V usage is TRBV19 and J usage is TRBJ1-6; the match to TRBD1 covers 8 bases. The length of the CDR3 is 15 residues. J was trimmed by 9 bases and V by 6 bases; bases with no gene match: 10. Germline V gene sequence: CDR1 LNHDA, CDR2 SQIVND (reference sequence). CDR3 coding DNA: TGTGCCAGTAGCATAACGGGACAGGCTGCTTCACCCCTCCACTTT. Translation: CASSITGQAASPLHF. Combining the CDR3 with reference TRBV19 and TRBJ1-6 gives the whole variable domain DGGITQSPKYLFRKEGQNVTLSCEQNLNHDAMYWYRQDPGQGLRLIYYSQIVNDFQKGDIAEGYSVSREKKESFPLTVTSAQKNPTAFYLCASSITGQAASPLHFGNGTRLTVT.

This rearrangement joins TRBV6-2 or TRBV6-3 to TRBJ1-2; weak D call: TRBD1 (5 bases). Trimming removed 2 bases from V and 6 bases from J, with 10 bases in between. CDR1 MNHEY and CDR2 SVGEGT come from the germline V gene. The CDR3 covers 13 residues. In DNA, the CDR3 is TGTGCCAGCAGTTACGAGGGGAGGGATGGCTACACCTTC. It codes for CASSYEGRDGYTF.

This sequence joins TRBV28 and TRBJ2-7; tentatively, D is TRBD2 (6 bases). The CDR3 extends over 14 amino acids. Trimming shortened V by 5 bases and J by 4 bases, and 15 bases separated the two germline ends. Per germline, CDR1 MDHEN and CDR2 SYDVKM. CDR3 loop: CASSISAGTYEQYF. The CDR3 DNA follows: TGTGCCAGCAGTATCTCGGCCGGGACTTACGAGCAGTACTTC.

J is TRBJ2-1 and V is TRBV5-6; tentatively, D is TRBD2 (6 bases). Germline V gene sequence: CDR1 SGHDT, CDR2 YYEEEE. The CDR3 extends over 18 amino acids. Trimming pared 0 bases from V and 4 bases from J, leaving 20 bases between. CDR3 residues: CASSLDGWLGSFYNEQFF. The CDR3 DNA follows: TGTGCCAGCAGCTTGGATGGGTGGCTCGGGAGTTTTTACAATGAGCAGTTCTTC.